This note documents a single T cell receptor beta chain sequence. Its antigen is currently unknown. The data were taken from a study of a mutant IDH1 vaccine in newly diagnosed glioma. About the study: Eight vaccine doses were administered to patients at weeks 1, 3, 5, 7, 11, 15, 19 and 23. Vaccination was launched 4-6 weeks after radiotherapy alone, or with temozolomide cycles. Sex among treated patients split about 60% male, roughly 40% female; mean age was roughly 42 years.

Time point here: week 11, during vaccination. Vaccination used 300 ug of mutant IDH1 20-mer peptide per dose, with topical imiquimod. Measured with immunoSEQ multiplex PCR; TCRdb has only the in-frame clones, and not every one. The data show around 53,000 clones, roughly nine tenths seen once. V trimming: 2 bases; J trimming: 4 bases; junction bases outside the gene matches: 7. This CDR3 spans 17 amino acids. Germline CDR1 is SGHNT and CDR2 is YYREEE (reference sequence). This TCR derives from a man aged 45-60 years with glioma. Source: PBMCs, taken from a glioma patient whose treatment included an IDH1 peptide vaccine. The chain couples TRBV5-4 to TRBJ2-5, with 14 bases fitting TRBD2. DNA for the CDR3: TGTGCCAGCAGCTTCGGTGAGGGACTAGCGGGAGCAGAGACCCAGTACTTC. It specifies CASSFGEGLAGAETQYF.